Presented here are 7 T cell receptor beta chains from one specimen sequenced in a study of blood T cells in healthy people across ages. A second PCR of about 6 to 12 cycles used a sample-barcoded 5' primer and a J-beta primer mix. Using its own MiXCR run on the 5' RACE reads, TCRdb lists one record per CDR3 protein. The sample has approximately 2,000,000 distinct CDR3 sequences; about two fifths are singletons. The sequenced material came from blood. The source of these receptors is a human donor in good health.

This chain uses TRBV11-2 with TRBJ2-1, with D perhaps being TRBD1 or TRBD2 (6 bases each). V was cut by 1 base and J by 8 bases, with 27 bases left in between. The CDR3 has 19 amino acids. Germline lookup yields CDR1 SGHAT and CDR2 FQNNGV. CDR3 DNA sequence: TGTGCCAGCAGCTTAGGTGTACGGGGGCCGGTCTCTTTGTCTCATGAGCAGTTCTTC. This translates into CASSLGVRGPVSLSHEQFF.

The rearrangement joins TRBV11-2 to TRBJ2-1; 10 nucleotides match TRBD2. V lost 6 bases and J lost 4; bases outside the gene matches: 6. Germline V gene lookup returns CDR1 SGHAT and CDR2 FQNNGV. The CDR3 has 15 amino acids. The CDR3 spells CASRRAGGRYNEQFF. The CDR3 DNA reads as TGTGCCAGCAGGAGAGCGGGGGGGCGATACAATGAGCAGTTCTTC.

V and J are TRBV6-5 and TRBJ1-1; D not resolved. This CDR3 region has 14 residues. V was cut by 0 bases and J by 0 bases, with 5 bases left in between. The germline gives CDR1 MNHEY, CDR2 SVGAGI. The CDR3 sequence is CASSYSLMNTEAFF. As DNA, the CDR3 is TGTGCCAGCAGTTACTCCCTAATGAACACTGAAGCTTTCTTT.

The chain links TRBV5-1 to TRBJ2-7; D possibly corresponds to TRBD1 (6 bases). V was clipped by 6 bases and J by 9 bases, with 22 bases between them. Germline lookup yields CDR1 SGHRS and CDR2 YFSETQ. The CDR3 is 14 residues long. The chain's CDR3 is CASNVDSPNYGQYF. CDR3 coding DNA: TGCGCCAGCAATGTGGACAGCCCCAACTATGGGCAGTACTTC.

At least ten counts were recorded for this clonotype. The CDR3 DNA reads as TGTGCCAGCAGCTTAGGGTACGGCACAGATACGCAGTATTTT. Protein: CASSLGYGTDTQYF. This rearrangement joins TRBV7-2 to TRBJ2-3; D gene unclear. The CDR3 is made up of 14 amino acids. Germline V lookup: CDR1 SGHTA, CDR2 FQGNSA. Trimming removed 1 base at V and 1 base at J, with 6 bases between.

The CDR3 DNA sequence: TGTGCCAGTTCAATAGAGCGAAGCTCCTACGAGCAGTACTTC. This sequence encodes CASSIERSSYEQYF. The chain uses TRBV6-2 or TRBV6-3 and TRBJ2-7, with D uncertain. Germline lookup yields CDR1 MNHEY and CDR2 SVGEGT. This CDR3 is built from 14 residues. V was shortened by 9 bases and J by 0 bases, with 15 bases between the two germline ends.

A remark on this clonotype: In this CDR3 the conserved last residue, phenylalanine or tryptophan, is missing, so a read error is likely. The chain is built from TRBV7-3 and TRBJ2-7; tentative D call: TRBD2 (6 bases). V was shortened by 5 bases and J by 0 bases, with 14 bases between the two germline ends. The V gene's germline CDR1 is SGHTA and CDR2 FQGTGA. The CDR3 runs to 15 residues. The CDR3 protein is CASSAWAGPSYEQYL. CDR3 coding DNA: TGTGCCAGCAGCGCTTGGGCGGGACCCTCCTACGAGCAGTACTTA.